This is a list of T cell receptor beta chains from one sample in a study of CXCR3-negative and CXCR3-positive naive CD8 T cells. TCRdb reprocessed the 5' RACE reads, keeping one entry per CDR3 protein, no DNA. The sample table includes around 140,000 distinct CDR3 sequences. Sample: naive CXCR3- CD8+ T cells from blood. Receptors were obtained from a human donor in good health. Some clones in this sample may be carry-over from other donors' samples. Each CDR3 is given with its conserved first and last residue. The order of the fields is V gene, J gene, CDR3 protein.

TRBV7-9	TRBJ1-2	CASSRAAGIRDYGYTF
TRBV12-3/TRBV12-4	TRBJ2-3	CASSPPLAGGPDTQYF
TRBV11-2	TRBJ2-3	CASSLDYGRATDTQYF
TRBV10-3	TRBJ2-3	CAISEWGGSQTDTQYF
TRBV4-3	TRBJ2-7	CASSQVAPGQGSYEQYF
TRBV7-8	TRBJ1-2	CASSLAVGFYTF
TRBV29-1	TRBJ2-7	CSVTLDRGRSYEQYF
TRBV7-8	TRBJ2-4	CASSLTGDRGTGGFIQYF
TRBV20-1	TRBJ2-1	CSARDKSSYNEQFF
TRBV15	TRBJ2-7	CATSITNELAAYEQYF
TRBV24-1	TRBJ2-1	CATSGEGRDEQCF
TRBV5-1	TRBJ2-7	CASNPGPGDEQYF